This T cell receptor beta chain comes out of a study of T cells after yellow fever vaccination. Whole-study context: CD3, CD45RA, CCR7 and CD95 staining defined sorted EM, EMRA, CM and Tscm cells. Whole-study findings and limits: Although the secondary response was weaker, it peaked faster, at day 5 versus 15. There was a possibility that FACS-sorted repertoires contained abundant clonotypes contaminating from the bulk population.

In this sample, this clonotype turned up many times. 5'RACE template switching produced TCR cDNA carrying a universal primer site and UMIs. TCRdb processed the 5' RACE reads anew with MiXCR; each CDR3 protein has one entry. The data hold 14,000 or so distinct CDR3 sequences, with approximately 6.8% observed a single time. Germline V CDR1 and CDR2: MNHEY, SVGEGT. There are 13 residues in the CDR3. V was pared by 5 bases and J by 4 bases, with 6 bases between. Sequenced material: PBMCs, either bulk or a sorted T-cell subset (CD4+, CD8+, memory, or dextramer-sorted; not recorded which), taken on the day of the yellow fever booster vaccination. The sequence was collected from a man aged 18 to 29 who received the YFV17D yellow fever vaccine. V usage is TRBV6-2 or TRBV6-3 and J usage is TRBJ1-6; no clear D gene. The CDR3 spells CASSGRYNSPLHF. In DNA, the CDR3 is TGTGCCAGCAGTGGGAGGTATAATTCACCCCTCCACTTT.